These 17 T cell receptor beta chains originate from one sample sequenced in a study of blood T cell repertoires in COVID-19. The method was immunoSEQ multiplex PCR; TCRdb's version includes in-frame clones alone and lacks a portion of them. The sample lists about 310,000 clones, under 90% occurring once. Source material: PBMCs or T cells enriched from blood (not recorded which). These receptors originate from a woman aged 25 to 39 who had recovered from COVID-19.

The V and J genes are TRBV9 and TRBJ1-6; D is perhaps TRBD1 (5 bases). Germline values: CDR1 SGDLS, CDR2 YYNGEE. This CDR3 region has 12 residues. V shed 4 bases and J shed 12 bases, with 11 bases lying between them. CDR3 in amino acids: CASSQNRGPLHF. The DNA of the CDR3 is TGTGCCAGCAGCCAAAATAGGGGACCCCTCCACTTT. The whole variable domain, filled in from reference TRBV9 and TRBJ1-6, reads DSGVTQTPKHLITATGQRVTLRCSPRSGDLSVYWYQQSLDQGLQFLIQYYNGEERAKGNILERFSAQQFPDLHSELNLSSLELGDSALYFCASSQNRGPLHFGNGTRLTVT.

The rearrangement uses TRBV19 and TRBJ1-2; TRBD1 agrees at 7 bases. Per germline, CDR1 LNHDA and CDR2 SQIVND (reference sequence). This CDR3 has 15 amino acids. J was trimmed by 6 bases and V by 6 bases; bases with no gene match: 13. The CDR3 DNA is TGTGCCAGTAGAATAAGGACAGGAACAGTGGATGGCTACACCTTC. It codes for CASRIRTGTVDGYTF.

V is TRBV11-2 and J is TRBJ1-2, with D possibly being TRBD1 (5 bases). Germline V lookup: CDR1 SGHAT, CDR2 FQNNGV. The CDR3 sequence is 15 residues long. V gave up 0 bases and J gave up 7 bases, with 15 bases separating them. The chain's CDR3 is CASSLDAGGGTGYTF. In nucleotides, the CDR3 is TGTGCCAGCAGCTTAGATGCTGGGGGGGGTACTGGCTACACCTTC.

V usage is TRBV11-1 and J usage is TRBJ2-1; a weak D match, TRBD2 (5 bases). Germline V gene lookup returns CDR1 SGHAT and CDR2 FQDESV (reference sequence). The V gene lost 0 bases and the J gene lost 5 bases, with 8 bases spanning the gap. The CDR3 totals 14 residues. This CDR3 is CASSLASVNNEQFF. The CDR3 DNA reads as TGTGCCAGCAGCTTAGCTAGCGTAAACAATGAGCAGTTCTTC.

The chain employs TRBV7-9 and TRBJ2-7; no definite D call. V lost 6 bases, J lost 2 bases, and 23 bases lay in between. The CDR3 has 17 residues. Germline V gene data show CDR1 as SEHNR and CDR2 as FQNEAQ (reference sequence). As DNA, the CDR3 is TGTGCCAGCAGGCCCAGGTCCGACGACGGCTTAACCTACGAGCAGTACTTC. The encoded protein is CASRPRSDDGLTYEQYF.

The gene calls are TRBV5-5 and TRBJ2-7; perhaps TRBD1 as D (6 bases). The CDR3 spans 12 residues. From germline, CDR1 is SGHKS and CDR2 YYEKEE (reference sequence). Trimming removed 3 bases at V and 4 bases at J, with 8 bases between. The CDR3 spells CASSSQGYEQYF. In nucleotides, the CDR3 is TGTGCCAGCAGCTCACAGGGATACGAGCAGTACTTC.

V is TRBV19 and J is TRBJ2-6; the match to TRBD1 covers 7 bases. Trimming at V came to 6 bases and at J to 6 bases, leaving 17 bases not matched to a gene. The CDR3 loop spans 18 amino acids. Germline V gene data show CDR1 as LNHDA and CDR2 as SQIVND (reference sequence). The CDR3 here is CASRGQRLWGPTANVLTF. The CDR3 DNA reads as TGTGCCAGTAGGGGACAGAGACTCTGGGGCCCGACGGCCAACGTCCTGACTTTC.

The gene calls are TRBV27 and TRBJ1-1, with D perhaps TRBD1 (6 bases). Germline V gene sequence: CDR1 MNHEY, CDR2 SMNVEV (reference sequence). There are 15 residues in the CDR3. Trimming took off 0 bases at V and 4 bases at J, with 12 bases between the two ends. Written as DNA, the CDR3 is TGTGCCAGCAGTTTATCGAGGGGGTTTGCCACTGAAGCTTTCTTT. Translation gives CASSLSRGFATEAFF.

The gene calls are TRBV5-4 and TRBJ2-1, with a possible D match to TRBD2 (5 bases). Germline loops: CDR1 SGHNT, CDR2 YYREEE (reference sequence). V was shortened by 7 bases and J by 10 bases, with 18 bases between the two germline ends. CDR3 length: 13 residues. CDR3 residues: CASSWRSRPEQFF. The CDR3 DNA follows: TGTGCCAGCTCGTGGAGGTCTAGGCCGGAGCAGTTCTTC.

The chain employs TRBV28 and TRBJ1-3, with 7 bases fitting TRBD1. This CDR3 has 14 residues. V dropped 6 bases and J dropped 8; count of bases not matched to a gene: 10. In germline, CDR1 is MDHEN, CDR2 SYDVKM. DNA of the CDR3: TGTGCCAGCAGCCCCGGGACAGACGGCCACACCATATATTTT. It encodes CASSPGTDGHTIYF.

The CDR3 DNA sequence: TGTGCCAGCAGCCCGTTGAGATCTGGAAACACCATATATTTT. Protein product: CASSPLRSGNTIYF. The J gene is TRBJ1-3, the V gene TRBV13, with D unresolved. The germline V gene has CDR1 PRHDT and CDR2 FYEKMQ (reference sequence). Between the trimmed V and J ends, which lost 5 bases and 1 base, there was a span of 9 bases. This CDR3 is built from 14 residues.

The V and J genes are TRBV5-1 and TRBJ1-1; 9 bases match TRBD1. Germline values: CDR1 SGHRS, CDR2 YFSETQ. This CDR3 has 15 residues. J lost 7 bases, V lost 4 bases, and 11 bases had no gene match. The CDR3 coding sequence is TGCGCCAGCAGCCGAACAGGGGGCGCGGGAGGTGAAGCTTTCTTT. Its translation is CASSRTGGAGGEAFF.

The CDR3 reads CASRPGTSFYEQYF. CDR3 DNA sequence: TGTGCCAGCAGGCCCGGGACTAGCTTCTACGAGCAGTACTTC. This chain joins TRBV28 and TRBJ2-7, with TRBD2 matching over 9 bases. CDR3 length equals 14 residues. CDR1 is MDHEN, CDR2 SYDVKM, per germline. Trimming removed 6 bases from V and 3 bases from J; junction bases left unmatched: 6.

About this clone: One end of the junction varies from germline; a read error may be responsible. The gene calls are TRBV18 and TRBJ2-7; 14 nucleotides match TRBD2. Germline V CDR1 and CDR2: KGHSH, LQKENI. The CDR3 is 16 residues long. CDR3 bases: TGTGCCAGCTCACTACAGGGACTAGCGGGAGAATACGGGCAGTACTTC. Translating it yields CASSLQGLAGEYGQYF. The whole variable domain, filled in from reference TRBV18 and TRBJ2-7, reads NAGVMQNPRHLVRRRGQEARLRCSPMKGHSHVYWYRQLPEEGLKFMVYLQKENIIDESGMPKERFSAEFPKEGPSILRIQQVVRGDSAAYFCASSLQGLAGEYGQYFGPGTRLTVT.

This chain links TRBV6-4 with TRBJ2-1; TRBD2 might be the D (5 bases). Germline V gives CDR1 MRHNA, CDR2 SNTAGT. This CDR3 is 13 amino acids long. Trimming pared 6 bases from V and 6 bases from J, leaving 12 bases between. The CDR3 DNA reads TGTGCCAGCAGGGCGGGCCCCCTCAATGAGCAGTTCTTC. As protein: CASRAGPLNEQFF.

The rearrangement uses TRBV5-8 and TRBJ1-4; 8 bases are a match to TRBD1. V dropped 4 bases and J dropped 7; count of bases not matched to a gene: 9. This CDR3 region has 15 residues. Germline CDR1 reads SGHTS; CDR2 reads YDEGEE. In DNA form, the CDR3 reads TGTGCCAGCAGCCAGACAGGGGCGCGAGGTGAAAAACTGTTTTTT. Protein sequence: CASSQTGARGEKLFF.

Concerning this clone itself: At one boundary the junction diverges from the germline segment, which might be a read error. The V call is TRBV7-7, the J call TRBJ2-5; D might be TRBD1 (6 bases). CDR1 and CDR2 from the germline V gene are SSHAT and FNYEAQ (reference sequence). CDR3 length equals 16 residues. CDR3 amino acids: CASSATGSGVVGTQYF. The CDR3 nucleotides are TGTGCTAGCAGCGCAACAGGGTCCGGGGTTGTGGGGACCCAGTACTTC.